The source of this TCR beta chain is a study of blood T cell repertoires in COVID-19 (dated by TCRdb to 2020 to 2022). Regarding the complete study: Samples from collaborators originated in the United States, Italy and Spain and spanned both the acute and convalescent phases of COVID-19. A freely available public database, intended as a resource for researchers studying the immune response to SARS-CoV-2, is where the repertoires were released. The dataset comprised deeply sampled blood TCRbeta repertoires from subjects exposed to, actively infected with, or recovered from COVID-19. The prospective study material was composed of cDNA or gDNA derived from T cells, B-cell-depleted T cells, or PBMCs. Where available, HLA class I and class II types were obtained from metadata supplied by the sample provider rather than from assay-based typing. Sample metadata almost always included a de-identified subject ID, COVID-19 status, age in years and sex. The samples were drawn from the first 160 participants of the ongoing ImmuneRACE study and from 950 to 1,500 subjects provided by 6 global collaborators.

At one collaborating source in Seattle, patients were enrolled during active infection and were followed longitudinally through the course of disease. Each collaborating institution followed its own protocols to collect whole blood in K2EDTA tubes. For TCRbeta analysis, collaborators shipped samples as frozen whole blood, isolated PBMCs, or DNA extracted from either of those sample types. Study-wide conclusions, independent of this receptor: How much clinical and demographic metadata was included differed by source and by participant, and the metadata was provided uncurated.

Inclusive of the bounding cysteine and phenylalanine, the CDR3 is 14 residues long. Only CDR3 DNA is held: 42 bases, read in frame from base 1. The germline V gene sets CDR1 to SGHVS and CDR2 to FQNEAQ. Unmatched junction bases come to 5, with V trimmed by 3 bases and J by 5 bases. Details on this clone: Its recognized antigen is unknown. Per-base quality was not reported, and no clone a single base away is much larger than it.

TCRbeta CDR3 regions were amplified from genomic DNA using the immunoSEQ Assay, a bias-controlled multiplex PCR. On the authors' methods: The number of nucleated cells in each sample was estimated by amplification of reference gene primers within the assay. Sequence reads were collapsed and filtered to measure the absolute abundance of every unique TCRbeta CDR3 rearrangement. Productive Simpson clonality was computed per sample as the square root of Simpson's diversity index over productive rearrangements. The immuneACCESS repertoire file appears here via TCRdb, limited to in-frame rearrangements. These files lack a portion of the clones; in checked studies, under half of the deficit traces to unresolved V genes, and the cause of the others is not known. V and J calls and clone size come straight from that table; D and trimming were deduced from the DNA. In this sample the table shows some 150,000 clones, 70% to 90% of which occur a single time. The ten largest clones take up approximately 11% of the sample.

The sequence derives from an older woman with COVID-19, enrolled during active disease. The sequenced material came from peripheral blood. The chain is assembled from TRBV7-8 and TRBJ2-7; the central 9 bases match TRBD2. The nucleotide sequence reads TGTGCCAGCAGCTTGACTAGCGGCCACGACGAGCAGTACTTC. The translation is CASSLTSGHDEQYF. With the portions outside the CDR3 filled from the reference TRBV7-8 and TRBJ2-7 genes, the complete variable region becomes GAGVSQSPRYKVAKRGQDVALRCDPISGHVSLFWYQQALGQGPEFLTYFQNEAQLDKSGLPSDRFFAERPEGSVSTLKIQRTQQEDSAVYLCASSLTSGHDEQYFGPGTRLTVT.